One T cell receptor beta chain is described in this entry. Its antigen is still unknown. Each donor supplied roughly 10 milliliters of peripheral blood. PBMCs were isolated at a quantity of at least 7 million per sample. This entry belongs to a study of blood T cells in healthy people across ages. General observations from the study: Long-lived donors had more naive CD4+ cells and higher diversity than aged donors.

Germline trimming cut 6 bases from V and 4 bases from J; bases unmatched to any gene: 7. The CDR3 length is 14 residues. The germline CDR1 and CDR2 sequences are SGHAT and FQDESV (reference sequence). Together with a sample-barcoded 5' primer, a J-beta primer mix was included in a second PCR lasting roughly 7 to 11 cycles. Each cDNA was tagged by a template-switch adaptor containing 12 random nucleotides. TCRdb reprocessed the 5' RACE reads via MiXCR and lists one record per CDR3 protein. The repertoire holds some 550,000 distinct CDR3 sequences, with under 55% as singletons. V usage is TRBV11-1 and J usage is TRBJ2-3; 7 nucleotides line up with TRBD2. This TCR derives from a man at least 80 years old in good health. What was sequenced was blood. The CDR3 spells CASRPTSYADTQYF. The DNA for the CDR3 is TGTGCCAGCAGACCGACTAGCTACGCAGATACGCAGTATTTT.